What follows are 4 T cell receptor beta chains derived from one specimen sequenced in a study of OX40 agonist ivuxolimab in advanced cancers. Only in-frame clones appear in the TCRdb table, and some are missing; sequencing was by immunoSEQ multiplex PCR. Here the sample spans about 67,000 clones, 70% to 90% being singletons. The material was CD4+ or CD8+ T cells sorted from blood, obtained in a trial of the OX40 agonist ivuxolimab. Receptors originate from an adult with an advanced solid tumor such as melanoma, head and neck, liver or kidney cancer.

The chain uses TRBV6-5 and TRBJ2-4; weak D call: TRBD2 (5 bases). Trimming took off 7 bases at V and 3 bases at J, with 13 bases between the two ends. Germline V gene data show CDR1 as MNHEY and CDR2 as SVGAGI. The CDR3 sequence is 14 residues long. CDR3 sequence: CASTASGNKNIQYF. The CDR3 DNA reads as TGTGCCAGCACGGCATCGGGGAACAAAAACATTCAGTACTTC.

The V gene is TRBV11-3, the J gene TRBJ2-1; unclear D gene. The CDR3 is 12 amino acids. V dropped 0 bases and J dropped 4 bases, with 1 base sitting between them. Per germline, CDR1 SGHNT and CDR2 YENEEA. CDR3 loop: CASSLEYNEQFF. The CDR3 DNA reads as TGTGCCAGCAGCTTAGAGTACAATGAGCAGTTCTTC.

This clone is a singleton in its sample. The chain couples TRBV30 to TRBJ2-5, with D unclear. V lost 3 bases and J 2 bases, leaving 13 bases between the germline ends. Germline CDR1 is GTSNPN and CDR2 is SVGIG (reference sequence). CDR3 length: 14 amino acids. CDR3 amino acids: CAWRSTKRQETQYF. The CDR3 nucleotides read TGTGCCTGGAGATCAACCAAGCGACAAGAGACCCAGTACTTC.

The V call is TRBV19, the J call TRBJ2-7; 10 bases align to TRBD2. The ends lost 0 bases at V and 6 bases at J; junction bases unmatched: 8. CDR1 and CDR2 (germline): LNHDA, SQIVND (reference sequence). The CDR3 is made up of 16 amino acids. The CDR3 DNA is TGTGCCAGTAGTATAGAGACAGCGGGAGGGCCAAGCGAGCAGTACTTC. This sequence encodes CASSIETAGGPSEQYF.